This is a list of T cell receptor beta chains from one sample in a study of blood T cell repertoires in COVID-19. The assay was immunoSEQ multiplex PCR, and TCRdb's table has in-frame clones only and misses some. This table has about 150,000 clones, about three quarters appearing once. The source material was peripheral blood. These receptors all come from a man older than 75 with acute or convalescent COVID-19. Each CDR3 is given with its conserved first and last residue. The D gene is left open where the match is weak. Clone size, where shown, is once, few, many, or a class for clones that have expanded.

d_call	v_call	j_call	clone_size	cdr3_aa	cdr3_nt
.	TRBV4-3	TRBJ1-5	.	CASSSALGGNQPQHF	TGCGCCAGCAGCTCAGCTTTAGGGGGTAATCAGCCCCAGCATTTT
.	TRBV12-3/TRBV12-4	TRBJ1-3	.	CASSPLDWDTIYF	TGTGCCAGCAGCCCGTTAGACTGGGACACCATATATTTT
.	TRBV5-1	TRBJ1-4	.	CASSSDHQGGGEKLFF	TGCGCCAGCAGCTCCGACCACCAGGGAGGTGGTGAAAAACTGTTTTTT
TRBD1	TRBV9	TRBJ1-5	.	CASSVGRPGQSYSNQPQHF	TGTGCCAGCAGCGTAGGAAGACCGGGACAGAGTTATAGCAATCAGCCCCAGCATTTT
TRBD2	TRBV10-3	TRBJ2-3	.	CAIKGGGGAADTQYF	TGTGCCATCAAGGGCGGCGGGGGGGCCGCAGATACGCAGTATTTT
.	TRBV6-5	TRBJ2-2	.	CASTQTENTGELFF	TGTGCCAGCACCCAGACAGAGAACACCGGGGAGCTGTTTTTT
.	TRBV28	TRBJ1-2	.	CASSYQNYGYTF	TGTGCCAGCAGTTATCAGAACTATGGCTACACCTTC
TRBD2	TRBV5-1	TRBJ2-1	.	CASSSTSGEYNEQFF	TGCGCCAGCAGCTCCACTAGCGGGGAGTACAATGAGCAGTTCTTC
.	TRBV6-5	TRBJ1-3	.	CASSPLISGNTIYF	TGTGCCAGCAGTCCCTTAATTTCTGGAAACACCATATATTTT
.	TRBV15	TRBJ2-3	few	CATSRDIQGADTQYF	TGTGCCACCAGCAGAGATATACAGGGAGCAGATACGCAGTATTTT
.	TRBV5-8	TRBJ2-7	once	CASRGTPYEQYF	TGTGCCAGCCGGGGGACTCCCTACGAGCAGTACTTC
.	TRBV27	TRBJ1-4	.	CARWRGVFNEKLFF	TGTGCCAGATGGCGCGGGGTATTTAATGAAAAACTGTTTTTT
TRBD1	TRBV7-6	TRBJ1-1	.	CASRPTGGAWTEAFF	TGTGCCAGCAGACCGACAGGGGGGGCTTGGACTGAAGCTTTCTTT
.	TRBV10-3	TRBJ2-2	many	CAISVQQPGELFF	TGTGCCATCAGTGTACAGCAGCCCGGGGAGCTGTTTTTT
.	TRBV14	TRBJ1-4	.	CASSRGLDEKLFF	TGTGCCAGCAGCCGGGGGCTGGATGAAAAACTGTTTTTT
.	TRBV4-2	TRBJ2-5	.	CASSPDSSQETQYF	TGTGCCAGCAGCCCCGACAGTTCACAAGAGACCCAGTACTTC
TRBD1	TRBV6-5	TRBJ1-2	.	CASSYATGTNYGYTF	TGTGCCAGCAGTTATGCGACAGGGACTAACTATGGCTACACCTTC
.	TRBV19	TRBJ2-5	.	CASSFAGAGETQYF	TGTGCCAGTAGTTTCGCGGGGGCGGGAGAGACCCAGTACTTC
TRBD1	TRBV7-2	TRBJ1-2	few	CASSLGQGARGYTF	TGTGCCAGCAGCTTAGGCCAGGGGGCGCGAGGCTACACCTTC
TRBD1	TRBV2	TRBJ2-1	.	CASSIQGNEQFF	TGTGCCAGCAGTATACAGGGGAATGAGCAGTTCTTC
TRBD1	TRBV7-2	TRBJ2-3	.	CASSTGQGGFGTQYF	TGTGCCAGCTCGACCGGACAGGGGGGGTTTGGTACGCAGTATTTT
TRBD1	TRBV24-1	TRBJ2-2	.	CATAGTGATTGELFF	TGTGCCACCGCCGGGACAGGGGCTACCACCGGGGAGCTGTTTTTT
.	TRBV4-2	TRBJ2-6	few	CASSQDWGGAGANVLTF	TGTGCCAGCAGCCAAGATTGGGGAGGAGCTGGGGCCAACGTCCTGACTTTC
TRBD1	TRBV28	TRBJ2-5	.	CASSWDRGREETQYF	TGTGCCAGCAGTTGGGACAGGGGTAGGGAAGAGACCCAGTACTTC
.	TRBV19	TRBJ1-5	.	CASSIDPGFSNQPQHF	TGTGCCAGTAGTATAGATCCCGGTTTTAGCAATCAGCCCCAGCATTTT
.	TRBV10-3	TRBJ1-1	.	CAISVGAENTEAFF	TGTGCCATCAGTGTGGGGGCTGAGAACACTGAAGCTTTCTTT
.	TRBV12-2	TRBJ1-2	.	CASRPSSGRCYGYTF	TGTGCAAGTCGCCCCAGCTCAGGCCGGTGTTATGGCTACACCTTC
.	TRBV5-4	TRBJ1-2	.	CASRVVGGRYGYTF	TGTGCCAGCAGGGTAGTTGGGGGCAGGTATGGCTACACCTTC
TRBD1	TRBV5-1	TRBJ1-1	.	CASSLDRGTEAFF	TGCGCCAGCAGCCTGGACAGGGGCACTGAAGCTTTCTTT
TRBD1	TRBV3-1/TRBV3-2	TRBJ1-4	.	CASSIGSGTVGEKLFF	TGTGCCAGCAGCATCGGGTCCGGGACAGTAGGAGAGAAACTGTTTTTT
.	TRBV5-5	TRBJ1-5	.	CASSLAAAVRGLQPQHF	TGTGCCAGCAGCTTGGCGGCAGCTGTCAGAGGGCTTCAGCCCCAGCATTTT
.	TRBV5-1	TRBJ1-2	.	CASSLDGTYGYTF	TGCGCCAGCAGCTTGGACGGTACCTATGGCTACACCTTC